This TCR beta chain was retrieved from a study of cytomegalovirus exposure and HLA in healthy donors. Notes on the study in general: Previous analysis showed most TCR beta V segments were productive about 90% or about 30% of the time.

Germline assignment: CDR1 SGHNT and CDR2 YYREEE (reference sequence). Trimming removed 2 bases from V and 5 bases from J; junction bases left unmatched: 4. The length of the CDR3 is 13 residues. This clone was found once. Its matching antigen is unknown. 60 Vbeta and 13 Jbeta primers were used in PCR. The repertoire was sequenced with immunoSEQ multiplex PCR; TCRdb's copy has only in-frame clones and lacks some. The table has around 100,000 clones, around three quarters seen once. The clonotype comes from a woman aged 18-29 years in good health and CMV-seropositive. The chain joins TRBV5-4 to TRBJ2-7, with TRBD1 matching over 7 bases. The sample taken for sequencing was PBMCs. This CDR3 is CASSFQGDHEQYF. DNA of the CDR3: TGTGCCAGCAGCTTCCAGGGGGACCACGAGCAGTACTTC.